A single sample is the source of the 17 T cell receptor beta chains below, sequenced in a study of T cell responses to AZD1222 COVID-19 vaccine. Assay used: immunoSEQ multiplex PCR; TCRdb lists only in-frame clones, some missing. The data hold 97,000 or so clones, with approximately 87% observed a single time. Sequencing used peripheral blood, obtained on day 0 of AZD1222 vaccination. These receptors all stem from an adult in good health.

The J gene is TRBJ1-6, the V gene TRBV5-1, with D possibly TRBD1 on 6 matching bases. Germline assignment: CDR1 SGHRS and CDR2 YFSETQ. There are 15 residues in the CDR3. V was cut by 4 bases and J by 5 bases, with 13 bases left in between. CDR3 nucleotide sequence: TGCGCCAGCAGCCTATGGACAGTTGATAATTCACCCCTCCACTTT. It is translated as CASSLWTVDNSPLHF.

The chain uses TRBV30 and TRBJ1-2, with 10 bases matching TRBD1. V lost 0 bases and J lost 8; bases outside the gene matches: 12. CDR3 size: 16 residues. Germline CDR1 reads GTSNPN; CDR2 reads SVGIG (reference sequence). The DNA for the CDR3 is TGTGCCTGGAGTGTAAAATGGGGACAGGGGATTGGCGGCTACACCTTC. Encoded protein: CAWSVKWGQGIGGYTF. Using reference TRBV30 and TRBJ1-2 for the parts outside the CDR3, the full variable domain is SQTIHQWPATLVQPVGSPLSLECTVEGTSNPNLYWYRQAAGRGLQLLFYSVGIGQISSEVPQNLSASRPQDRQFILSSKKLLLSDSGFYLCAWSVKWGQGIGGYTFGSGTRLTVV.

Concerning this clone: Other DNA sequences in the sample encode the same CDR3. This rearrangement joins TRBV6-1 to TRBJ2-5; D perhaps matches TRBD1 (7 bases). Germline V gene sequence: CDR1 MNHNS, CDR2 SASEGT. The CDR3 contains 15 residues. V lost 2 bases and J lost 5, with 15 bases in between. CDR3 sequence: CASSESGGPGETQYF. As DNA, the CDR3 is TGTGCCAGCAGTGAATCAGGGGGGCCAGGGGAGACCCAGTACTTC.

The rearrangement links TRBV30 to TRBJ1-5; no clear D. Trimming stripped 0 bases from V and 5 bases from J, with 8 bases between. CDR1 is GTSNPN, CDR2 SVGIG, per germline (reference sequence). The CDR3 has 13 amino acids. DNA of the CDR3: TGTGCCTGGAGTGTGGGAAGTCATCAGCCCCAGCATTTT. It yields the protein CAWSVGSHQPQHF.

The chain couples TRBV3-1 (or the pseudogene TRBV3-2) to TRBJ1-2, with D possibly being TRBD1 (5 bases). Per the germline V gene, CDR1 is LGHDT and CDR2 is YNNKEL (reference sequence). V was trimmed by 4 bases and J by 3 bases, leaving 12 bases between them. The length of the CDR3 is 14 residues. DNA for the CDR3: TGTGCCAGCAGCCCCTACTCGGGGGACTATGGCTACACCTTC. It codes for CASSPYSGDYGYTF.

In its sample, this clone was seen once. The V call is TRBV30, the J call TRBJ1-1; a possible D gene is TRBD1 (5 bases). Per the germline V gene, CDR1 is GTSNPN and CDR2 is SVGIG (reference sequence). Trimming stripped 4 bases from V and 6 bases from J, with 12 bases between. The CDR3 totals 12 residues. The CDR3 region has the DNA TGTGCCTGGAACTGGGGGGATTCTGAAGCTTTCTTT. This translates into CAWNWGDSEAFF.

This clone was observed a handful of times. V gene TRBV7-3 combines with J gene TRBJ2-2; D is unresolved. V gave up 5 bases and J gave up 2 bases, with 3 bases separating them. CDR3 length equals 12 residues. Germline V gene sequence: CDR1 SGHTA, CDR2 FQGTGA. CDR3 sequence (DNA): TGTGCCAGCAGCAATAACACCGGGGAGCTGTTTTTT. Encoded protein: CASSNNTGELFF.

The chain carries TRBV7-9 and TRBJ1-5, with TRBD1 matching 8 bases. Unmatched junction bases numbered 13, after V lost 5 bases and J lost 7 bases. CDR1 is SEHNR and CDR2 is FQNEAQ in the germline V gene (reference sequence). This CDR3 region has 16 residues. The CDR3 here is CASSGRTGPRGQPQHF. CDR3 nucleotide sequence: TGTGCCAGCAGCGGACGGACAGGGCCTCGTGGCCAGCCCCAGCATTTT.

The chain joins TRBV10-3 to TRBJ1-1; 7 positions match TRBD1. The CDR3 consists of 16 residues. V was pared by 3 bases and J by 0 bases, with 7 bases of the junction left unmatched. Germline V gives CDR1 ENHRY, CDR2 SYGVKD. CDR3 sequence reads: CAISEDRAIVNTEAFF. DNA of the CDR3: TGTGCCATCAGTGAAGACAGGGCAATAGTGAACACTGAAGCTTTCTTT.

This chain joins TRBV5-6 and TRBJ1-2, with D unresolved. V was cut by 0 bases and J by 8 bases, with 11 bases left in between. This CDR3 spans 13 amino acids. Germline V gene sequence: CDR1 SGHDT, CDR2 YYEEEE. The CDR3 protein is CASSLGQSLGYTF. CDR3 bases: TGTGCCAGCAGCTTGGGCCAGTCTCTCGGCTACACCTTC.

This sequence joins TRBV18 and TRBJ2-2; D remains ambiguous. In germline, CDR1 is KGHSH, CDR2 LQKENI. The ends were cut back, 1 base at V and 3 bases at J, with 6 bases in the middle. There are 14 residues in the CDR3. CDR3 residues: CASSPLGYTGELFF. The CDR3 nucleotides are TGTGCCAGCTCACCACTGGGGTACACCGGGGAGCTGTTTTTT. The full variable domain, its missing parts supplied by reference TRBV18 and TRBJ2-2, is NAGVMQNPRHLVRRRGQEARLRCSPMKGHSHVYWYRQLPEEGLKFMVYLQKENIIDESGMPKERFSAEFPKEGPSILRIQQVVRGDSAAYFCASSPLGYTGELFFGEGSRLTVL.

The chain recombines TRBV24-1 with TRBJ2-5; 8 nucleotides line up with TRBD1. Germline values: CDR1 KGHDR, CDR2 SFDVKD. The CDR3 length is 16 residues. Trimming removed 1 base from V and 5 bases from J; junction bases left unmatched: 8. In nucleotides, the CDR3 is TGTGCCACCAGTGATTTTACTCAGGGGGCAGGGGAGACCCAGTACTTC. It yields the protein CATSDFTQGAGETQYF.

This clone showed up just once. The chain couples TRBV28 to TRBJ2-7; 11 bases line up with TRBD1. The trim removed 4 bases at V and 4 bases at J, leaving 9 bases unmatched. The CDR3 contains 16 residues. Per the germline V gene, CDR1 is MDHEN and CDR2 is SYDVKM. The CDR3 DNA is TGTGCCAGCAGTTCCGCCGGGGACAGGGGGGATTACGAGCAGTACTTC. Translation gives CASSSAGDRGDYEQYF.

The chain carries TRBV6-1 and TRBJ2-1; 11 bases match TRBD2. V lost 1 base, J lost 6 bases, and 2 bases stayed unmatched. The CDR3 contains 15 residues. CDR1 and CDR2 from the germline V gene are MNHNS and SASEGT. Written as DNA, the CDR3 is TGTGCCAGCAGTGAAGGTACTAGCGGGAGCAATGAGCAGTTCTTC. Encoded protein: CASSEGTSGSNEQFF.

The CDR3 loop is CASSGSLGSYGYTF. The DNA for the CDR3 is TGTGCCAGCAGTGGATCATTAGGGTCCTATGGCTACACCTTC. This sequence joins TRBV28 and TRBJ1-2; D remains unclear. The CDR3 is made up of 14 amino acids. Trimming shortened V by 5 bases and J by 4 bases, and 14 bases separated the two germline ends. Germline V gives CDR1 MDHEN, CDR2 SYDVKM.

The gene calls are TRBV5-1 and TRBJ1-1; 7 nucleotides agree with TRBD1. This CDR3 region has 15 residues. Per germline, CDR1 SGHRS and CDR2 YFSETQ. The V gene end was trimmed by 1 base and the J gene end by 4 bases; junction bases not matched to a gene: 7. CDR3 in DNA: TGCGCCAGCAGCTTGAACCCAGGGGGTGGCACTGAAGCTTTCTTT. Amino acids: CASSLNPGGGTEAFF.

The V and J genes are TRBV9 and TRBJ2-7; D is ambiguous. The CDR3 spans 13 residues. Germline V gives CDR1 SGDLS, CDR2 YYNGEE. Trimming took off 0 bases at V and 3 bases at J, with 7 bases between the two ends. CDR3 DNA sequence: TGTGCCAGCAGCGTAGATCCGGGCTACGAGCAGTACTTC. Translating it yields CASSVDPGYEQYF.